These 5 T cell receptor beta chains originate from one sample sequenced in a study of human T cells and chemical hapten exposure. Time point in this sample: patch test 2, 6 weeks after DPC sensitization. As to treatment: therapeutic diphenylcyclopropenone sensitization with weekly scalp DPC. TCRdb reprocessed the RACE reads via MiXCR and lists one record per CDR3 protein. The sample yields approximately 89,000 distinct CDR3 sequences, 5% to 8.5% seen once. The source was whole blood, collected in connection with sensitization to the hapten diphenylcyclopropenone (DPC). The receptor set was obtained from a woman aged 25 to 39 with alopecia areata. Some clones in this sample may be carry-over from other donors' samples.

This clonotype was detected only a few times. The chain combines TRBV29-1 with TRBJ1-1; D remains ambiguous. The CDR3 length is 11 residues. The V gene lost 6 bases and the J gene lost 6 bases, with 11 bases spanning the gap. CDR1 is SQVTM and CDR2 is ANQGSEA in the germline V gene. CDR3 sequence: CSVTLGAEAFF. CDR3 coding DNA: TGCAGCGTCACCCTCGGGGCTGAAGCTTTCTTT.

This clonotype was found many times. This chain links TRBV12-3 or TRBV12-4 with TRBJ2-7; D is possibly TRBD1 (5 bases). The CDR3 is 17 residues long. Trimming pared 6 bases from V and 0 bases from J, leaving 21 bases between. The CDR3 here is CASSLGDLSPASYEQYF. The CDR3 DNA sequence: TGTGCCAGCAGCCTAGGGGATTTAAGTCCAGCCTCCTACGAGCAGTACTTC.

This clonotype was seen repeatedly, ten times or more. The chain joins TRBV3-1 to TRBJ1-4; D uncertain. The V and J ends lost 0 bases and 5 bases respectively, with 7 bases between them. Germline CDR1 is LGHDT and CDR2 is YNNKEL (reference sequence). The CDR3 has 14 residues. DNA of the CDR3: TGTGCCAGCAGCCAAGATACTGCCAATGAAAAACTGTTTTTT. It specifies CASSQDTANEKLFF.

This clonotype occurred many times. The chain carries TRBV5-5 and TRBJ1-4, with D hard to call. CDR1 SGHKS and CDR2 YYEKEE come from the germline V gene (reference sequence). The CDR3 runs 15 residues. Deletions cut 6 bases from V and 8 bases from J, with 20 bases between. In nucleotides, the CDR3 is TGTGCCAGCAACCCTGGGTTCCGGGCGGACGAAAAACTGTTTTTT. This encodes CASNPGFRADEKLFF.

V usage is TRBV6-5 and J usage is TRBJ1-1; TRBD1 matches 8 bases. This CDR3 is built from 14 residues. V lost 4 bases and J lost 7; bases outside the gene matches: 8. CDR1 is MNHEY, CDR2 SVGAGI, per germline. In DNA, the CDR3 is TGTGCCAGCAGTTTTAGGACAGGGATTCGTGAAGCTTTCTTT. It codes for CASSFRTGIREAFF.